Given below is one T cell receptor beta chain in context. Its antigen remains unknown. Patients had blood sampled at baseline and again on cycle 4 day 1 and cycle 7 day 1. V dropped 0 bases and J dropped 1 base, with 20 bases sitting between them. This CDR3 is 19 amino acids long. From germline, CDR1 is SGDLS and CDR2 YYNGEE. The record originates from a study of OX40 agonist ivuxolimab in advanced cancers. Study-wide background: The mean age was approximately 60 years, ranging from 23 to 79, with roughly four fifths of participants male. Checkpoint inhibitors had been given previously to approximately 41% of patients.

Whole-study findings and limits: At doses 0.1 to 3.0 mg/kg, CD4+ and CD8+ clones expanded.

Repertoires were generated with immunoSEQ multiplex PCR, while TCRdb's copy carries only in-frame clones and drops some. The repertoire holds 55,000 to 90,000 clones, with 75% to 85% as singletons. The specimen was CD4+ or CD8+ T cells sorted from blood, collected in a trial of the OX40 agonist ivuxolimab. The source of this sequence is an adult with an advanced solid tumor such as melanoma, head and neck, liver or kidney cancer. The rearrangement uses TRBV9 and TRBJ2-1; D is undetermined. The CDR3 DNA is TGTGCCAGCAGCGTAGCTCTGACCCCCCAGTTTCTTTCCTACAATGAGCAGTTCTTC. It codes for CASSVALTPQFLSYNEQFF.